Below are 11 T cell receptor beta chains sequenced from a single sample in a study of molecular identifiers for immune sequencing clone quantification. Via MiXCR, TCRdb re-called the PCR reads, giving one row per CDR3 protein. The data show 300,000 to 400,000 distinct CDR3 sequences, about 22% seen once. The sequenced sample was naive CD8+ T cells from blood, with Jurkat cell RNA spiked in. Subset here: FACS-sorted CD8+CD4-CCR7+CD45RA+ naive T cells. These receptors were collected from a human donor in good health. Some libraries in this study had Jurkat cell RNA spiked in.

This clonotype was detected many times. The genes are TRBV20-1 and TRBJ2-7, with D possibly being TRBD1 (6 bases). Trimming took off 1 base at V and 4 bases at J, with 17 bases between the two ends. Looked up from germline, CDR1 is DFQATT and CDR2 is SNEGSKA (reference sequence). This CDR3 region has 15 residues. The CDR3 DNA reads TGCAGTGCTAGAGGCCCGGGACACCCTCGATACGAGCAGTACTTC. Its translation is CSARGPGHPRYEQYF.

This clonotype was observed at least ten times. The J gene is TRBJ2-3, the V gene TRBV2; no firm D call. Per germline, CDR1 SNHLY and CDR2 FYNNEI. The V end was cut by 10 bases, the J end by 4 bases, with 15 bases between. The CDR3 is 13 residues long. The CDR3 DNA sequence: TGTGCCATAGGGCTGGACCTTTCAGATACGCAGTATTTT. Protein: CAIGLDLSDTQYF.

This clonotype was recorded at least ten times. The rearrangement uses TRBV29-1 and TRBJ1-5; D call uncertain. V shed 8 bases and J shed 15 bases, with 11 bases lying between them. The CDR3 runs 8 residues. Germline CDR1 and CDR2: SQVTM and ANQGSEA. The CDR3 DNA reads TGCAGCCCCCTGTCACTGCATTTT. It codes for CSPLSLHF.

The table lists this clonotype with a few counts. The gene calls are TRBV2 and TRBJ1-5, with no clear D. Germline CDR1 is SNHLY and CDR2 is FYNNEI. V gave up 2 bases and J gave up 1 base, with 18 bases separating them. The CDR3 runs 18 residues. The CDR3 coding sequence is TGTGCCAGCAGTGAACGAAATGCCCCCGAAAACAGCAATCAGCCCCAGCATTTT. The encoded protein is CASSERNAPENSNQPQHF.

The chain employs TRBV11-2 and TRBJ1-1, with D possibly matching TRBD1 (5 bases). Trimming pared 5 bases from V and 6 bases from J, leaving 22 bases between. There are 16 residues in the CDR3. Germline lookup yields CDR1 SGHAT and CDR2 FQNNGV. CDR3 nucleotide sequence: TGTGCCAGCAGCCCTCGAGTAGGGGTGGATCCACCTGAAGCTTTCTTT. Its translation: CASSPRVGVDPPEAFF.

This clonotype was observed many times. The chain has TRBV29-1 and TRBJ1-1, with a tentative D call TRBD1 (6 bases). Trimming left V 7 bases short and J 3 bases short, with 15 bases between. The CDR3 totals 13 residues. Per the germline V gene, CDR1 is SQVTM and CDR2 is ANQGSEA. CDR3 bases: TGCAGCGCCGGAGGGGGGGCCGACACTGAAGCTTTCTTT. Translating gives CSAGGGADTEAFF.

A remark on this clonotype: A read error is possible here, since a much larger clone lies one base away. The chain combines TRBV12-3 or TRBV12-4 with TRBJ2-4; D possibly uses TRBD1 or TRBD2 (5 bases each). The CDR3 runs 14 residues. CDR3 in DNA: TGTGCCAGCAGTTCAGGGCTAGCCAATAACATTCAGTACTTC. This codes for CASSSGLANNIQYF.

This clonotype was seen at least ten times. This sequence joins TRBV5-6 and TRBJ1-5; 10 bases agree with TRBD1. Germline CDR1 is SGHDT and CDR2 is YYEEEE. The CDR3 extends over 16 amino acids. With 0 bases clipped from V and 4 bases from J, the junction kept 4 bases outside the gene matches. CDR3 amino acids: CASSLAGGQGNQPQHF. CDR3 in DNA: TGTGCCAGCAGCTTGGCCGGGGGACAGGGGAATCAGCCCCAGCATTTT.

This rearrangement joins TRBV5-8 to TRBJ2-7; D possibly matches TRBD1 or TRBD2 (5 bases each). V gave up 7 bases and J gave up 6 bases, with 14 bases separating them. This CDR3 spans 12 amino acids. Germline V lookup: CDR1 SGHTS, CDR2 YDEGEE. Here the CDR3 DNA reads TGTGCCAGCGCGATATGGGGGTGCGAGCAGTACTTC. Protein: CASAIWGCEQYF.

This clonotype was recorded at least ten times. This rearrangement joins TRBV10-3 to TRBJ2-7; D is unresolved. Germline V gene sequence: CDR1 ENHRY, CDR2 SYGVKD. The V gene lost 2 bases and the J gene lost 5 bases, with 10 bases spanning the gap. There are 13 residues in the CDR3. As DNA, the CDR3 is TGTGCCATCAGTGAGGCGGCAGTGGACGAGCAGTACTTC. Translating gives CAISEAAVDEQYF.

With respect to this clonotype: This may arise from a read error, as a much more abundant clone is one base away. The chain recombines TRBV9 with TRBJ1-1; D is unresolved. This CDR3 region has 14 residues. Trimming removed 2 bases from V and 0 bases from J, with 8 bases in between. Germline V gives CDR1 SGDLS, CDR2 YYNGEE. CDR3 sequence: CASSVIGMNTEAFF. The CDR3, as DNA: TGTGCCAGCAGCGTGATAGGGATGAACACTGAAGCTTTCTTT.